A single T cell receptor beta chain is shown here with its context. The antigen is not known. The CDR3 loop spans 15 amino acids. The germline gives CDR1 SGHRS, CDR2 YFSETQ. Trimming stripped 0 bases from V and 1 base from J, with 8 bases between. Sequencing used immunoSEQ multiplex PCR; TCRdb keeps in-frame clones, though not all of them. The data show 45,000 to 55,000 clones, over 80% seen once. The data derive from a study of OX40 agonist ivuxolimab in advanced cancers. Study summary: Dose-escalation patients suffered from hepatocellular carcinoma, melanoma, renal cell or head and neck cancer. Study results and caveats: On average, a greater number of expanded clones characterised CD8+ T cells relative to CD4+.

The chain joins TRBV5-1 to TRBJ2-1; no firm D call. The starting material was CD4+ or CD8+ T cells sorted from blood, obtained in a trial of the OX40 agonist ivuxolimab. This clonotype was sampled from an adult with an advanced solid tumor such as melanoma, head and neck, liver or kidney cancer. The CDR3 sequence is CASSLDGDSYNEQFF. In nucleotides, the CDR3 is TGCGCCAGCAGCTTGGATGGGGATTCCTACAATGAGCAGTTCTTC. Full variable domain (rest looked up from reference TRBV5-1 and TRBJ2-1): KAGVTQTPRYLIKTRGQQVTLSCSPISGHRSVSWYQQTPGQGLQFLFEYFSETQRNKGNFPGRFSGRQFSNSRSEMNVSTLELGDSALYLCASSLDGDSYNEQFFGPGTRLTVL.